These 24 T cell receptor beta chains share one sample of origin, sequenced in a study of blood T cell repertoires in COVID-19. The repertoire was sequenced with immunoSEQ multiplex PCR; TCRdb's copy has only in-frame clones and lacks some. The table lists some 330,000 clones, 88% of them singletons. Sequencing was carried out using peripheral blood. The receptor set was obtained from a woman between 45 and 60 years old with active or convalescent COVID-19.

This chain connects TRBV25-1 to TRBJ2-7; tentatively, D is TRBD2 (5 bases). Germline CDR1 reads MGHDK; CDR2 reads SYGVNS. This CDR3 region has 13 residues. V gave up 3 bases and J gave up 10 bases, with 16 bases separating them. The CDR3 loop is CASSDRGSLHQYF. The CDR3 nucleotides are TGTGCCAGCAGTGATCGAGGGTCCCTCCATCAGTACTTC.

The CDR3 protein is CATSRESGVPYEQYF. The CDR3 nucleotides read TGTGCCACCAGCAGAGAATCCGGGGTCCCCTACGAGCAGTACTTC. This chain links TRBV15 with TRBJ2-7; possibly TRBD2 for D (5 bases). Germline V lookup: CDR1 LNHNV, CDR2 YYDKDF (reference sequence). This CDR3 has 15 residues. V dropped 0 bases and J dropped 2 bases, with 11 bases sitting between them.

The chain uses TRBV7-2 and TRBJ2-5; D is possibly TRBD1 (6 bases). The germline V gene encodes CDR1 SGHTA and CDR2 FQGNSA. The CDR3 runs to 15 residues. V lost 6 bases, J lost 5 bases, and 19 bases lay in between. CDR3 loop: CASRKGGVTRETQYF. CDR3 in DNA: TGTGCCAGCAGAAAAGGGGGAGTAACAAGGGAGACCCAGTACTTC.

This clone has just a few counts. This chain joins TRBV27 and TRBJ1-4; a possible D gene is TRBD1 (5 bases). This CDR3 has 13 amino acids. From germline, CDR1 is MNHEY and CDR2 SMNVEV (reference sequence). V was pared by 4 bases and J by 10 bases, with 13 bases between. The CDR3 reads CASSYVQGGKLFF. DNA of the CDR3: TGTGCCAGCAGTTACGTTCAGGGAGGAAAACTGTTTTTT.

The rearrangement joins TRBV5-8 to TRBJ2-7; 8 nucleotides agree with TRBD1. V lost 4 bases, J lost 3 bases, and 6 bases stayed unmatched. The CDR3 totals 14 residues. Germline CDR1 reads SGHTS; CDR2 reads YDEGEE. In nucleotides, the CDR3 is TGTGCCAGCAGCCCCCGAACAGGGGGCTACGAGCAGTACTTC. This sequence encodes CASSPRTGGYEQYF.

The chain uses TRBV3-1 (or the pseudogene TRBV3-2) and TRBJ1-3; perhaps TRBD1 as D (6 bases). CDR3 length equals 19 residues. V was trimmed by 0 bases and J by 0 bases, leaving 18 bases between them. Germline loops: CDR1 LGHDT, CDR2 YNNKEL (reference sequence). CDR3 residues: CASSQERVARGGSGNTIYF. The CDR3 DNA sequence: TGTGCCAGCAGCCAAGAACGGGTTGCCCGAGGGGGCTCTGGAAACACCATATATTTT.

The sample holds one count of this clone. CDR3: CASSPYTGELFF. The CDR3 DNA reads TGTGCCAGCAGCCCCTATACCGGGGAGCTGTTTTTT. The chain is built from TRBV27 and TRBJ2-2, with D unclear. The CDR3 covers 12 residues. Trimming stripped 6 bases from V and 5 bases from J, with 7 bases between. Germline V CDR1 and CDR2: MNHEY, SMNVEV (reference sequence).

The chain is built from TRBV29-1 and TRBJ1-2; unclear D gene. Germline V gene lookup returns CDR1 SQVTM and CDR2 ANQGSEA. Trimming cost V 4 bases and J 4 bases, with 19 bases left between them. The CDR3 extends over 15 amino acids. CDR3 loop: CSVVVSSGESYGYTF. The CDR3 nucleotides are TGCAGCGTTGTGGTCTCCTCCGGGGAGTCCTATGGCTACACCTTC.

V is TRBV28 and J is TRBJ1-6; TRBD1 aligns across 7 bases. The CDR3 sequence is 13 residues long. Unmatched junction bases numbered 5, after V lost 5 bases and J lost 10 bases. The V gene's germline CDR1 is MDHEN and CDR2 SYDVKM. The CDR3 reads CASSPGGASPLHF. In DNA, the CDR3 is TGTGCCAGCAGTCCAGGGGGAGCCTCACCCCTCCACTTT.

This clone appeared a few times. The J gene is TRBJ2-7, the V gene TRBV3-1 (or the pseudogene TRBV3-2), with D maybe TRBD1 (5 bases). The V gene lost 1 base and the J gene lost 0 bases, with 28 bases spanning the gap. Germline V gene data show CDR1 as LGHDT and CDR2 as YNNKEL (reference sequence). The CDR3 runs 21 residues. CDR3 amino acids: CASSQGGPLPGQQTSSYEQYF. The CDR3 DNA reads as TGTGCCAGCAGCCAAGGGGGCCCCCTTCCAGGTCAGCAGACGAGCTCCTACGAGCAGTACTTC.

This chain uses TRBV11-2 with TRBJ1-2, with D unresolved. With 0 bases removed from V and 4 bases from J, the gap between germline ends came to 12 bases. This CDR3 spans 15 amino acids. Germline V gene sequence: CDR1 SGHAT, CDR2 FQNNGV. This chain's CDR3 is CASSLDPDNSYGYTF. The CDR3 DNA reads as TGTGCCAGCAGCTTAGATCCTGACAATAGCTATGGCTACACCTTC.

CDR3 nucleotides: TGTGCCAGCAGCTTAGGGGGGGGACAGGGTTTAATTGAAGCTTTCTTT. It yields the protein CASSLGGGQGLIEAFF. The rearrangement links TRBV7-2 to TRBJ1-1; 9 bases are shared with TRBD1. CDR3 length: 16 residues. Germline trimming cut 1 base from V and 7 bases from J; bases unmatched to any gene: 10. Germline V gene lookup returns CDR1 SGHTA and CDR2 FQGNSA.

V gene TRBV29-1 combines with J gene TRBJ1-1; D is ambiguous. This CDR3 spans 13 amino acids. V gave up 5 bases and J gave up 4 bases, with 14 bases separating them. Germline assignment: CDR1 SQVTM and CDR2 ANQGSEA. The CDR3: CSVTRGVTTEAFF. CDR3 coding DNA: TGCAGCGTTACCCGCGGGGTCACCACTGAAGCTTTCTTT.

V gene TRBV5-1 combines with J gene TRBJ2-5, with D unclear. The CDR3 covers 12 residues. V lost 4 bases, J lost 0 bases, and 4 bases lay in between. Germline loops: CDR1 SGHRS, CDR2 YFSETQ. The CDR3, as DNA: TGCGCCAGCAGCCCTGACCAAGAGACCCAGTACTTC. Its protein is CASSPDQETQYF.

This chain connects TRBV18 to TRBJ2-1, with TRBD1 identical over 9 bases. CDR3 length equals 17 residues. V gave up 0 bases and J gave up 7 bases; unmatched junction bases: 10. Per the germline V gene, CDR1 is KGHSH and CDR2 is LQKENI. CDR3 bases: TGTGCCAGCTCACCACCGCTTTTAACAGGGGGCCTAAATGAGCAGTTCTTC. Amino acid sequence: CASSPPLLTGGLNEQFF.

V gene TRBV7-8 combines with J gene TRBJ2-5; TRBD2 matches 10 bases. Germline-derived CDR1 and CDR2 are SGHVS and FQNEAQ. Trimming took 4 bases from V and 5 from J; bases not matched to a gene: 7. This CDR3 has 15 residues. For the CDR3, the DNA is TGTGCCAGCAGCTCGCTAGCGGGAGCAGGGGAGACCCAGTACTTC. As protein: CASSSLAGAGETQYF.

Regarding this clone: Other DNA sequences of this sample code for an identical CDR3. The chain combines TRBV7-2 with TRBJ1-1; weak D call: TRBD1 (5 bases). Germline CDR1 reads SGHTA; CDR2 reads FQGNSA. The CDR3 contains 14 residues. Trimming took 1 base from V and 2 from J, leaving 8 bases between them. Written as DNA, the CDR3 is TGTGCCAGCAGCTTAGGGCAGGGTAACACTGAAGCTTTCTTT. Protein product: CASSLGQGNTEAFF.

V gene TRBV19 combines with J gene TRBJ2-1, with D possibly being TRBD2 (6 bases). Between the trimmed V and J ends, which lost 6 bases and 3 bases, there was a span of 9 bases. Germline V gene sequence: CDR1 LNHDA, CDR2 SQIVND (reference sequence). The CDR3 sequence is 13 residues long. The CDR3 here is CASRGDFYNEQFF. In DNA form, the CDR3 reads TGTGCCAGTAGAGGGGACTTCTACAATGAGCAGTTCTTC.

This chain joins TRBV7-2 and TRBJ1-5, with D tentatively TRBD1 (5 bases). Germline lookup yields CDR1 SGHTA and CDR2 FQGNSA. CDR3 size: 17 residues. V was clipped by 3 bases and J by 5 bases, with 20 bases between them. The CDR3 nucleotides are TGTGCCAGCAGCTTCAACCCGACAGCGGGGAGGTATCAGCCCCAGCATTTT. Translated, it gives CASSFNPTAGRYQPQHF.

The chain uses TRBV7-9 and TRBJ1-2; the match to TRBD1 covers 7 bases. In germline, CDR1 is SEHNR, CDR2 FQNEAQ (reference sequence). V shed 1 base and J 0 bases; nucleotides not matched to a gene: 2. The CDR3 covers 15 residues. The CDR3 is CASSLDRGANYGYTF. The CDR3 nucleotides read TGTGCCAGCAGCTTAGACAGGGGAGCTAACTATGGCTACACCTTC. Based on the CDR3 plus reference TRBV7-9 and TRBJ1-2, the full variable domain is DTGVSQNPRHKITKRGQNVTFRCDPISEHNRLYWYRQTLGQGPEFLTYFQNEAQLEKSRLLSDRFSAERPKGSFSTLEIQRTEQGDSAMYLCASSLDRGANYGYTFGSGTRLTVV.

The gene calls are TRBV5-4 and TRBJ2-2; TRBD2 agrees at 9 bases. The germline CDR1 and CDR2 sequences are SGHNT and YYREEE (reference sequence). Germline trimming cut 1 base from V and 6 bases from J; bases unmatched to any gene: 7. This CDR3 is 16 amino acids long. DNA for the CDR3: TGTGCCAGCAGCTTGTATCTAGCGGGAAGATCCGGGGAGCTGTTTTTT. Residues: CASSLYLAGRSGELFF.

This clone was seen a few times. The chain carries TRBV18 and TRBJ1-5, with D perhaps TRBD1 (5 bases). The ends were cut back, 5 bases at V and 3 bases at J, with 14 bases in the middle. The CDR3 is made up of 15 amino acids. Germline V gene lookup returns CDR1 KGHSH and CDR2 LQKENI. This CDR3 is CASSAQGHLNQPQHF. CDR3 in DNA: TGTGCCAGCTCAGCTCAAGGACACCTCAATCAGCCCCAGCATTTT.

CDR3 region: CASSEDRNYPQHF. CDR3 DNA sequence: TGTGCCAGCTCAGAGGACAGGAACTATCCCCAGCATTTT. This rearrangement joins TRBV18 to TRBJ1-5, with 7 bases lining up with TRBD1. The CDR3 loop spans 13 amino acids. Germline V gene lookup returns CDR1 KGHSH and CDR2 LQKENI. After removal of 5 bases from V and 10 bases from J, the junction contained 8 bases not matched to a gene.

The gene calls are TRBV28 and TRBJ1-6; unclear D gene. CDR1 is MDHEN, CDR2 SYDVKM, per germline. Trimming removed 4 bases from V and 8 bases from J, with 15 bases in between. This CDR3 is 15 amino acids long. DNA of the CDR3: TGTGCCAGCAGTTCCTCCCTAGGTTTTTATTCACCCCTCCACTTT. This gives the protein CASSSSLGFYSPLHF.